The T cell receptor beta chain under discussion was sequenced for a study of shared clonotypes between healthy human individuals. Study as a whole: CD4 naive cells filled three plates per donor, CD4 memory three, CD8 naive two and CD8 memory one.

The ends lost 4 bases at V and 4 bases at J; junction bases unmatched: 2. The germline CDR1 and CDR2 sequences are LNHDA and SQIVND (reference sequence). The CDR3 is 13 residues long. This was a deep-level run. The sorted-subset replicate PCRs were given about 210 ng DNA, which is 30,000 or so T cell genomes. The assay was immunoSEQ multiplex PCR, and TCRdb's table has in-frame clones only and misses some. In the table there are some 2,100,000 clones, about 93% of which are singletons. Findings of the study overall: Generation of non-shared clonotypes was less probable than generation of clonotypes shared by all four donors.

This clone was picked up one time. As yet, its antigen is unknown. Different DNA sequences within this sample yield the same CDR3. Naive CD8 cells lacked CD45RO and underwent positive selection for CCR7, leaving out terminally differentiated effector memory CD45RA+ cells. This chain joins TRBV19 and TRBJ2-7, with 9 nucleotides matching TRBD1. This TCR was sampled from a man aged 18 to 29 in good health. Some clones in this sample may be carry-over from other donors' samples. Sequences were obtained from naive CD8+ T cells from PBMCs. The CDR3 coding sequence is TGTGCCAGTAGTAGCGGACAGGGGTACGAGCAGTACTTC. The encoded protein is CASSSGQGYEQYF.